This note documents a single TCR beta chain sequence. The data derive from a study of blood T cell repertoires in COVID-19. Trimming stripped 4 bases from V and 0 bases from J, with 10 bases between. The CDR3 covers 14 residues. CDR1 is MNHEY, CDR2 SMNVEV, per germline (reference sequence). Assay used: immunoSEQ multiplex PCR; TCRdb lists only in-frame clones, some missing. This table has about 150,000 clones, 80% to 90% appearing once. Sequenced input: peripheral blood. The chain carries TRBV27 and TRBJ2-7, with D maybe TRBD1 (6 bases). This clonotype was sampled from a man younger than 35 with COVID-19, enrolled during active disease. The CDR3 coding sequence is TGTGCCAGCAGTTCCCGGGACAACTCCTACGAGCAGTACTTC. Protein product: CASSSRDNSYEQYF.